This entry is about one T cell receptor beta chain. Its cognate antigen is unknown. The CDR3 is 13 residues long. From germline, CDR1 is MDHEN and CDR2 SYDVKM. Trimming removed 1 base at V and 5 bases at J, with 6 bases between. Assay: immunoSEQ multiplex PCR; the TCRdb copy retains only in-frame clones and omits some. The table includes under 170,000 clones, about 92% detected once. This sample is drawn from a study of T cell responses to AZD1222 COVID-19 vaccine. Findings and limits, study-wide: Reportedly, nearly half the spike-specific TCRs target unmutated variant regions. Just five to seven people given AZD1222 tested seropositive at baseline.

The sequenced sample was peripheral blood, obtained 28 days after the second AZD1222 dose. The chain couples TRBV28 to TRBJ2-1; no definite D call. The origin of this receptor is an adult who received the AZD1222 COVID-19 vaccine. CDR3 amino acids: CASSLSPDNEQFF. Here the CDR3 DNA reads TGTGCCAGCAGTTTATCCCCCGACAATGAGCAGTTCTTC.